The 9 T cell receptor beta chains presented below share a single source sample, sequenced in a study of T cell responses to AZD1222 COVID-19 vaccine. The protocol was immunoSEQ multiplex PCR, while the TCRdb copy is restricted to in-frame clones and leaves out a portion. Of about 100,000 clones listed, around nine tenths were seen once; the top ten hold more than 15%. Source: peripheral blood, taken on day 0 of AZD1222 vaccination. The origin of the receptors is an adult in good health.

The chain has TRBV4-1 and TRBJ1-2; 9 bases fit TRBD1. V was pared by 2 bases and J by 4 bases, with 5 bases of the junction left unmatched. Germline V lookup: CDR1 MGHRA, CDR2 YSYEKL. The CDR3 is made up of 15 amino acids. CDR3 in amino acids: CASSQTGGGSYGYTF. In nucleotides, the CDR3 is TGCGCCAGCAGCCAAACAGGGGGCGGAAGCTATGGCTACACCTTC.

The chain joins TRBV5-4 to TRBJ1-1; D remains unclear. This CDR3 has 15 amino acids. The V gene lost 10 bases and the J gene lost 1 base, with 20 bases spanning the gap. Germline V gene lookup returns CDR1 SGHNT and CDR2 YYREEE (reference sequence). CDR3 sequence (DNA): TGTGCCGCACAAGTGTCGGGCGCGCGGAACACTGAAGCTTTCTTT. As protein: CAAQVSGARNTEAFF.

This sequence joins TRBV5-1 and TRBJ2-7; D is unclear. Trimming took 4 bases from V and 6 from J, leaving 14 bases between them. The CDR3 length is 13 residues. In germline, CDR1 is SGHRS, CDR2 YFSETQ. DNA for the CDR3: TGCGCCAGCAGCCCCCGGGTGGGTGCCGAGCAGTACTTC. It is translated as CASSPRVGAEQYF.

This chain links TRBV19 with TRBJ1-1, with D maybe TRBD1 (6 bases). The CDR3 loop spans 14 amino acids. The ends were cut back, 7 bases at V and 4 bases at J, with 16 bases in the middle. Looked up from germline, CDR1 is LNHDA and CDR2 is SQIVND (reference sequence). In DNA, the CDR3 is TGTGCCAGTACGGGGGGCGCGGGTGGCACTGAAGCTTTCTTT. Protein: CASTGGAGGTEAFF.

The V call is TRBV11-3, the J call TRBJ2-3; 10 bases are a match to TRBD2. CDR3 size: 16 residues. V shed 1 base and J 2 bases; nucleotides not matched to a gene: 3. Germline V CDR1 and CDR2: SGHNT, YENEEA. DNA for the CDR3: TGTGCCAGCAGCTTAGGGAGCGGGGGGGCCACAGATACGCAGTATTTT. This gives the protein CASSLGSGGATDTQYF.

This chain uses TRBV7-2 with TRBJ1-2, with 7 bases lining up with TRBD1. The germline CDR1 and CDR2 sequences are SGHTA and FQGNSA. The J segment lost 6 bases and the V segment lost 5 bases, leaving 12 bases of the junction unmatched. This CDR3 spans 15 amino acids. The CDR3 here is CASSRGQLRGHGYTF. For the CDR3, the DNA is TGTGCCAGCAGCAGGGGACAGTTGAGGGGACATGGCTACACCTTC.

CDR3: CASSYSGLGSFF. The CDR3 DNA reads TGTGCCAGCAGTTACTCAGGCCTGGGCTCTTTCTTT. V is TRBV28 and J is TRBJ1-1; D uncertain. Germline-derived CDR1 and CDR2 are MDHEN and SYDVKM. The V gene lost 4 bases and the J gene lost 12 bases, with 15 bases spanning the gap. The CDR3 consists of 12 residues.

V usage is TRBV7-3 and J usage is TRBJ2-5; maybe TRBD1 (5 bases). Trimming left V 5 bases short and J 0 bases short, with 7 bases between. This CDR3 is built from 13 residues. Looked up from germline, CDR1 is SGHTA and CDR2 is FQGTGA. Here the CDR3 DNA reads TGTGCCAGCAGCCGACAGAACCAAGAGACCCAGTACTTC. Translated: CASSRQNQETQYF.

This chain connects TRBV9 to TRBJ1-1; TRBD1 matches at 7 bases. V lost 7 bases to trimming and J lost 5 bases; unmatched junction nucleotides: 14. Germline V CDR1 and CDR2: SGDLS, YYNGEE. This CDR3 comprises 15 residues. The CDR3 reads CASRRQGSGKTEAFF. The CDR3 DNA follows: TGTGCCAGCCGCCGACAGGGTAGTGGCAAGACTGAAGCTTTCTTT.